The 18 T cell receptor beta chains given below trace back to one sample, sequenced in a study of shared clonotypes between healthy human individuals (TCRdb year 2020). Library construction relied on the immunoSEQ multiplex PCR assay. The table comes from immuneACCESS by way of TCRdb, which keeps in-frame sequences with V and J called. Part of the clones is missing from these tables; in studies checked, under half for an unresolved V gene and the rest for unknown reasons. The sample yields roughly 480,000 clones; 79% were counted once. The ten largest clones capture about an eighth of the sample. Sample: PBMCs. Every receptor here comes from a woman aged 40 to 50 in good health. Some clones in this sample may be carry-over from other donors' samples.

V is TRBV2 and J is TRBJ1-1; D is undetermined. There are 15 residues in the CDR3. V lost 6 bases to trimming and J lost 4 bases, with 18 bases between them. Germline V gene sequence: CDR1 SNHLY, CDR2 FYNNEI. The CDR3 DNA reads TGTGCCAGCAGCCAAGGTGGGGATTTGCGCACTGAAGCTTTCTTT. Translating gives CASSQGGDLRTEAFF.

This chain links TRBV9 with TRBJ2-3, with a possible D match to TRBD2 (5 bases). This CDR3 is 18 amino acids long. V gave up 0 bases and J gave up 0 bases, with 17 bases separating them. Germline V gives CDR1 SGDLS, CDR2 YYNGEE. In DNA form, the CDR3 reads TGTGCCAGCAGCGTAGCGCTAGCCCCAACCTATAGCACAGATACGCAGTATTTT. It is translated as CASSVALAPTYSTDTQYF.

V is TRBV5-1 and J is TRBJ2-7, with D perhaps matching TRBD1 (6 bases). Deletions cut 2 bases from V and 2 bases from J, with 14 bases between. Germline CDR1 and CDR2: SGHRS and YFSETQ. The CDR3 runs 15 residues. The CDR3, as DNA: TGCGCCAGCAGCTTTCACAGGGCCCTTACCTACGAGCAGTACTTC. Translation: CASSFHRALTYEQYF.

The chain carries TRBV5-6 and TRBJ2-5; maybe TRBD2 (6 bases). Germline V gives CDR1 SGHDT, CDR2 YYEEEE. Trimming took 2 bases from V and 5 from J, leaving 16 bases between them. The CDR3 length is 15 residues. CDR3 residues: CASSFAGRTGETQYF. The CDR3 DNA sequence: TGTGCCAGCAGCTTCGCGGGGCGAACGGGGGAGACCCAGTACTTC.

The gene calls are TRBV6-4 and TRBJ2-1; TRBD2 matches 7 bases. The V gene's germline CDR1 is MRHNA and CDR2 SNTAGT. The CDR3 has 14 residues. Trimming at V came to 6 bases and at J to 2 bases, leaving 4 bases not matched to a gene. CDR3 sequence (DNA): TGTGCCAGCAGCCCTAGCGGAGCCTACAATGAGCAGTTCTTC. Residues: CASSPSGAYNEQFF.

The chain has TRBV6-4 and TRBJ2-1, with 9 nucleotides matching TRBD2. The V segment lost 5 bases and the J segment 4 bases; nucleotides outside the gene matches: 9. The CDR3 loop spans 16 amino acids. Per germline, CDR1 MRHNA and CDR2 SNTAGT. CDR3 region: CASSNTWTSAYNEQFF. The CDR3 coding sequence is TGTGCCAGCAGTAACACCTGGACTAGCGCGTACAATGAGCAGTTCTTC.

The chain employs TRBV5-1 and TRBJ2-1; D is uncertain. The CDR3 loop spans 15 amino acids. Germline CDR1 is SGHRS and CDR2 is YFSETQ. Between the trimmed V and J ends, which lost 0 bases and 10 bases, there was a span of 17 bases. CDR3 sequence (DNA): TGCGCCAGCAGCTTGGTCGCCGGTGTGTTGGGAGAGCAGTTCTTC. Its protein product is CASSLVAGVLGEQFF.

Here the CDR3 reads CASSPGARETDTQYF. The CDR3 DNA sequence: TGTGCCAGCAGCCCGGGGGCTCGGGAGACAGATACGCAGTATTTT. The rearrangement uses TRBV7-2 and TRBJ2-3; TRBD1 or TRBD2 may be the D gene (6 bases each). The V end was cut by 5 bases, the J end by 3 bases, with 15 bases between. The CDR3 consists of 15 residues. The germline CDR1 and CDR2 sequences are SGHTA and FQGNSA. The whole variable domain, remainder taken from reference TRBV7-2 and TRBJ2-3, is GAGVSQSPSNKVTEKGKDVELRCDPISGHTALYWYRQSLGQGLEFLIYFQGNSAPDKSGLPSDRFSAERTGGSVSTLTIQRTQQEDSAVYLCASSPGARETDTQYFGPGTRLTVL.

V is TRBV7-9 and J is TRBJ1-2, with unresolved D. The germline V gene encodes CDR1 SEHNR and CDR2 FQNEAQ (reference sequence). V lost 2 bases and J lost 4, with 5 bases in between. This CDR3 region has 12 residues. The CDR3: CASSLPTYGYTF. CDR3 in DNA: TGTGCCAGCAGCTTACCAACCTATGGCTACACCTTC. Variable domain in full (rest from reference TRBV7-9 and TRBJ1-2): DTGVSQNPRHKITKRGQNVTFRCDPISEHNRLYWYRQTLGQGPEFLTYFQNEAQLEKSRLLSDRFSAERPKGSFSTLEIQRTEQGDSAMYLCASSLPTYGYTFGSGTRLTVV.

A remark on this clone: A far larger clone is just one base off, so this is likely a read error. The chain recombines TRBV25-1 with TRBJ1-5; tentatively, D is TRBD1 (5 bases). This CDR3 contains 15 residues. V lost 1 base and J lost 2, with 9 bases in between. Germline loops: CDR1 MGHDK, CDR2 SYGVNS. DNA of the CDR3: TGTGCCAGCAGTGAATCCGGGGGTGGCAATCAGCCCCAGCATTTT. This codes for CASSESGGGNQPQHF.

The chain joins TRBV7-8 to TRBJ2-1; D may be TRBD1 (6 bases). Germline lookup yields CDR1 SGHVS and CDR2 FQNEAQ. Trimming shortened V by 8 bases and J by 4 bases, and 12 bases separated the two germline ends. The CDR3 loop spans 13 amino acids. CDR3 sequence (DNA): TGTGCCAGCCGGCGTACAGGGTACAATGAGCAGTTCTTC. It yields the protein CASRRTGYNEQFF. Full variable domain (remainder filled in from reference TRBV7-8 and TRBJ2-1): GAGVSQSPRYKVAKRGQDVALRCDPISGHVSLFWYQQALGQGPEFLTYFQNEAQLDKSGLPSDRFFAERPEGSVSTLKIQRTQQEDSAVYLCASRRTGYNEQFFGPGTRLTVL.

This clone was detected only once. The CDR3 nucleotides are TGTGCCAGCTCACCCCCGGGACAGGGGTATGGCTACACCTTC. Its protein is CASSPPGQGYGYTF. This sequence joins TRBV18 and TRBJ1-2, with 10 bases aligning to TRBD1. The germline V gene has CDR1 KGHSH and CDR2 LQKENI. This CDR3 is 14 amino acids long. V lost 3 bases, J lost 5 bases, and 3 bases stayed unmatched. Using reference TRBV18 and TRBJ1-2 for the parts outside the CDR3, the full variable domain is NAGVMQNPRHLVRRRGQEARLRCSPMKGHSHVYWYRQLPEEGLKFMVYLQKENIIDESGMPKERFSAEFPKEGPSILRIQQVVRGDSAAYFCASSPPGQGYGYTFGSGTRLTVV.

Regarding this clone: A far bigger clonotype differs at one base, so this is likely a read error. This chain uses TRBV6-6 with TRBJ1-2; D may be TRBD1 (6 bases). CDR3 length: 15 amino acids. CDR1 is MNHNY, CDR2 SVGAGI, per germline (reference sequence). V dropped 5 bases and J dropped 4 bases, with 17 bases sitting between them. CDR3 coding DNA: TGTGCCAGCAGTGGCGGAGGACAGTCTTTCTATGGCTACACCTTC. This encodes CASSGGGQSFYGYTF.

This chain connects TRBV19 to TRBJ1-5; the D is unclear. Trimming removed 4 bases at V and 6 bases at J, with 16 bases between. Germline CDR1 and CDR2: LNHDA and SQIVND (reference sequence). CDR3 length: 15 amino acids. The CDR3 here is CASSTREEGGQPQHF. In nucleotides, the CDR3 is TGTGCCAGTAGTACCCGGGAGGAGGGAGGTCAGCCCCAGCATTTT.

The rearrangement links TRBV7-6 to TRBJ2-2, with TRBD2 matching 11 bases. This CDR3 has 16 residues. Germline values: CDR1 SGHVS, CDR2 FNYEAQ. After removal of 5 bases from V and 2 bases from J, the junction contained 4 bases not matched to a gene. CDR3 bases: TGTGCCAGCAGCGTAACTAGCGGGAGTAACACCGGGGAGCTGTTTTTT. Residues: CASSVTSGSNTGELFF.

The chain links TRBV10-3 to TRBJ2-7; 9 bases line up with TRBD1. Germline lookup yields CDR1 ENHRY and CDR2 SYGVKD. V dropped 6 bases and J dropped 5; count of bases not matched to a gene: 8. The CDR3 is 14 amino acids. The DNA for the CDR3 is TGTGCCATCAGACCCGCGGACAGGGGCGACGAGCAGTACTTC. Translated: CAIRPADRGDEQYF.

V gene TRBV19 combines with J gene TRBJ1-5; 7 bases line up with TRBD1. The CDR3 has 18 amino acids. J was trimmed by 11 bases and V by 4 bases; bases with no gene match: 23. In germline, CDR1 is LNHDA, CDR2 SQIVND (reference sequence). The CDR3 protein is CASSKTKNRGPMVRTQHF. The CDR3 nucleotides read TGTGCCAGTAGTAAAACCAAAAACAGGGGACCCATGGTTAGGACCCAGCATTTT.

J is TRBJ2-5 and V is TRBV5-1, with D possibly TRBD2 on 5 matching bases. The length of the CDR3 is 14 residues. CDR1 and CDR2 (germline): SGHRS, YFSETQ. V lost 5 bases and J lost 1, with 12 bases in between. DNA of the CDR3: TGCGCCAGCAGTCCGGTGAGGGCCCAAGAGACCCAGTACTTC. Amino acids: CASSPVRAQETQYF.